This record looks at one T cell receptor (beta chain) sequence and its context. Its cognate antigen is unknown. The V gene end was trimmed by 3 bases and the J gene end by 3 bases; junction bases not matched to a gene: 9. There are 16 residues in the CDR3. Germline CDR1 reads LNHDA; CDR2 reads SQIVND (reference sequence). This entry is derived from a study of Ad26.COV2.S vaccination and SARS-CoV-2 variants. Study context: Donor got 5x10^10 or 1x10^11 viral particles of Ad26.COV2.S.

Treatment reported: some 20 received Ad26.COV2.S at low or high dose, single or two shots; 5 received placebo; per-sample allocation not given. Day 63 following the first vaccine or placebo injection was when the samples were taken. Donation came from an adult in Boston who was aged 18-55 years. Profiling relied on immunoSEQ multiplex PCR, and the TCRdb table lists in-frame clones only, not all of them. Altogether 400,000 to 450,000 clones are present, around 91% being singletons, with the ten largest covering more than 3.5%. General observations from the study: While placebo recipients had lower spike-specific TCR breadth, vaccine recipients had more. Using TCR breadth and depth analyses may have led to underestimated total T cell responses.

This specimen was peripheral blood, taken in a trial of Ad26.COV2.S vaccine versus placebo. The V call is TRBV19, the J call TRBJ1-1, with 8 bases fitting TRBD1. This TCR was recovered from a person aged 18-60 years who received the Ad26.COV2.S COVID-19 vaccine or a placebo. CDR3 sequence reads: CASSIRARGQDTEAFF. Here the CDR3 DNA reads TGTGCCAGTAGTATTAGGGCCAGGGGGCAGGACACTGAAGCTTTCTTT.